The clone carrying this T cell receptor (beta chain) has only one observation. The data derive from a study of blood T cells in healthy people across ages. A sample-barcoded 5' primer and a J-beta primer mix were used in a second PCR of roughly 7 to 12 cycles. TCRdb reanalysed the 5' RACE reads using MiXCR and keeps one entry per CDR3 protein. The sample shows roughly 800,000 distinct CDR3 sequences, 20% to 25% of them seen only once. The CDR3 loop spans 15 amino acids. Trimming left V 6 bases short and J 8 bases short, with 19 bases between. The same data also went into a second study, on T cells of mothers and their children. That work states: For cDNA synthesis, the complete extracted RNA was used (roughly 1.5 ug per 15 ul). M1S, a second-PCR primer, added sample barcodes and 2-4 random nucleotides.

The chain employs TRBV12-3 or TRBV12-4 and TRBJ1-4; the D gene is possibly TRBD1 (6 bases). The TCR comes from a boy between 10 and 17 years old in good health. Sequencing was done on a sample of blood. CDR3 residues: CASSPLGTILEKLFF. The CDR3 nucleotides are TGTGCCAGCAGCCCGTTAGGGACAATACTGGAAAAACTGTTTTTT.